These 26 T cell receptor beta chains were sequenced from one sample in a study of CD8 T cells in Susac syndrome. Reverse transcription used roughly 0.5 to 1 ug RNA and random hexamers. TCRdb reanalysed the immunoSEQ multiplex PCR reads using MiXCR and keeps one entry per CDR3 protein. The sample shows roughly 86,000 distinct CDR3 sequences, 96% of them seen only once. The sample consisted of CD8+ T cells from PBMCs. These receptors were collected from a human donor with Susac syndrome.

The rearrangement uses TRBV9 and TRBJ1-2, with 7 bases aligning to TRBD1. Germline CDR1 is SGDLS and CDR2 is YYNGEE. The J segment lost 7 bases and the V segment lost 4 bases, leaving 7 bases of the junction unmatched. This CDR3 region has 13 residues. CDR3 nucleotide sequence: TGTGCCAGCAGCCTTAGAACAGGGGTTGGCTACACCTTC. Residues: CASSLRTGVGYTF.

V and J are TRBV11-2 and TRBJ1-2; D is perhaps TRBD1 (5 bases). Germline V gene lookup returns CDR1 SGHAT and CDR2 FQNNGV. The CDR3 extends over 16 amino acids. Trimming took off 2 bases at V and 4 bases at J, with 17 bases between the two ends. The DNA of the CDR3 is TGTGCCAGCAGCTTATCCACAGTCCCAGGGATCTATGGCTACACCTTC. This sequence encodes CASSLSTVPGIYGYTF.

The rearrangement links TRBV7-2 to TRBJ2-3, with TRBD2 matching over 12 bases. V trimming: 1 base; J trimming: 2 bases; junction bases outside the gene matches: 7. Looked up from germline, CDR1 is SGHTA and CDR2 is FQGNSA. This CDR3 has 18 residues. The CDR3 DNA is TGTGCCAGCAGCTTAGGACTAGCGGGGGCCCTCTCCACAGATACGCAGTATTTT. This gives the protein CASSLGLAGALSTDTQYF. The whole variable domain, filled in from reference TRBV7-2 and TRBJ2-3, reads GAGVSQSPSNKVTEKGKDVELRCDPISGHTALYWYRQSLGQGLEFLIYFQGNSAPDKSGLPSDRFSAERTGGSVSTLTIQRTQQEDSAVYLCASSLGLAGALSTDTQYFGPGTRLTVL.

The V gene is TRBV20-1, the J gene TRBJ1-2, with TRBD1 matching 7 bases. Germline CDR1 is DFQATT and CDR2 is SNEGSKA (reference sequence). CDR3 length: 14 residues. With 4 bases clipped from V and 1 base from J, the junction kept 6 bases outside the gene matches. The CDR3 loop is CSATQQGINYGYTF. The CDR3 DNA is TGCAGTGCTACTCAACAGGGGATTAACTATGGCTACACCTTC.

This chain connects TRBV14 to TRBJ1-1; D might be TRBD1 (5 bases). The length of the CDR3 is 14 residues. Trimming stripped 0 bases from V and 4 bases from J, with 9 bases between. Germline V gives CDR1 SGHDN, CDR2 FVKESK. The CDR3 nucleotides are TGTGCCAGCAGCCAAGATTCTGGGGGCACTGAAGCTTTCTTT. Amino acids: CASSQDSGGTEAFF.

The CDR3 DNA reads TGTGCCAGCAGCCAAGGGTCTACGAACATTCAGTACTTC. Translated, it gives CASSQGSTNIQYF. The rearrangement links TRBV3-1 to TRBJ2-4; unclear D gene. V dropped 1 base and J dropped 7 bases, with 8 bases sitting between them. Per the germline V gene, CDR1 is LGHDT and CDR2 is YNNKEL (reference sequence). This CDR3 has 13 amino acids.

In DNA form, the CDR3 reads TGTGCCAGCAGCTTAGCGGGGCCGGGTGAGCAGTTCTTC. Protein sequence: CASSLAGPGEQFF. J is TRBJ2-1 and V is TRBV11-2; D may correspond to TRBD1 or TRBD2 (5 bases each). Trimming pared 1 base from V and 9 bases from J, leaving 10 bases between. From germline, CDR1 is SGHAT and CDR2 FQNNGV. This CDR3 contains 13 residues.

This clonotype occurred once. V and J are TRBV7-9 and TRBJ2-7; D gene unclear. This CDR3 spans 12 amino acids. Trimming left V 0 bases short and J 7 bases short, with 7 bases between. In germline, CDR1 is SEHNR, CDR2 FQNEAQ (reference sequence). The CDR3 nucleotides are TGTGCCAGCAGCTTAGCCAACCTGGAGCAGTACTTC. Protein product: CASSLANLEQYF. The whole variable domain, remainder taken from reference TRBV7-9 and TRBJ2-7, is DTGVSQNPRHKITKRGQNVTFRCDPISEHNRLYWYRQTLGQGPEFLTYFQNEAQLEKSRLLSDRFSAERPKGSFSTLEIQRTEQGDSAMYLCASSLANLEQYFGPGTRLTVT.

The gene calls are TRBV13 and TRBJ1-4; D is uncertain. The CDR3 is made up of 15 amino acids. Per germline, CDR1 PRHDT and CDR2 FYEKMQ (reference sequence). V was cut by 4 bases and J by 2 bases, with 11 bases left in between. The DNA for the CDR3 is TGTGCCAGCAGCTCCCGGGTCGAGACTAATGAAAAACTGTTTTTT. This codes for CASSSRVETNEKLFF. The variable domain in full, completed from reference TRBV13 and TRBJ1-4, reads AAGVIQSPRHLIKEKRETATLKCYPIPRHDTVYWYQQGPGQDPQFLISFYEKMQSDKGSIPDRFSAQQFSDYHSELNMSSLELGDSALYFCASSSRVETNEKLFFGSGTQLSVL.

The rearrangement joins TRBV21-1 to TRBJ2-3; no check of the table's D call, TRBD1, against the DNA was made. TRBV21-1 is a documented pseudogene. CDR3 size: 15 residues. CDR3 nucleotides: TGTGCCAGCAGCCGGGACAGAATTAACACAGATACGCAGTATTTT. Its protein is CASSRDRINTDTQYF.

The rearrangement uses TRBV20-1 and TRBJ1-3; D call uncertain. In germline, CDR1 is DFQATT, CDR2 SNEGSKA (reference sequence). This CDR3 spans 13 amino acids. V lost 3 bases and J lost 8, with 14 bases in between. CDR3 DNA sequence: TGCAGTGCTAGTGGCGGACCCGGTGACACCATATATTTT. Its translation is CSASGGPGDTIYF.

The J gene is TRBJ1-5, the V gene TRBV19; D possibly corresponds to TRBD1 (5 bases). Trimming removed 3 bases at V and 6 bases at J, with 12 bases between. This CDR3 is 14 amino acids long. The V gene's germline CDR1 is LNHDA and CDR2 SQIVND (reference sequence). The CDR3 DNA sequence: TGTGCCAGTAGTATCGGCAGGGAGGCTCAGCCCCAGCATTTT. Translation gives CASSIGREAQPQHF.

Here the CDR3 reads CASSPGPGYEQYF. The DNA for the CDR3 is TGTGCCAGCAGCCCGGGGCCGGGTTACGAGCAGTACTTC. This chain uses TRBV5-6 with TRBJ2-7; TRBD1 or TRBD2 may be the D gene (5 bases each). Trimming shortened V by 4 bases and J by 4 bases, and 12 bases separated the two germline ends. The CDR3 runs 13 residues. Germline CDR1 SGHDT, CDR2 YYEEEE. The entire variable domain, with the rest obtained from reference TRBV5-6 and TRBJ2-7, is as follows: DAGVTQSPTHLIKTRGQQVTLRCSPKSGHDTVSWYQQALGQGPQFIFQYYEEEERQRGNFPDRFSGHQFPNYSSELNVNALLLGDSALYLCASSPGPGYEQYFGPGTRLTVT.

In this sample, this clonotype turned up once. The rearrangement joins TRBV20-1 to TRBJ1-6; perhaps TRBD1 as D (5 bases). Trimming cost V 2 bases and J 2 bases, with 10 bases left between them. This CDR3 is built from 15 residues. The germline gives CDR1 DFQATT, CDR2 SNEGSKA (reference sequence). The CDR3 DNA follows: TGCAGTGCTAGAACCAGGGCGGCCTATAATTCACCCCTCCACTTT. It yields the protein CSARTRAAYNSPLHF.

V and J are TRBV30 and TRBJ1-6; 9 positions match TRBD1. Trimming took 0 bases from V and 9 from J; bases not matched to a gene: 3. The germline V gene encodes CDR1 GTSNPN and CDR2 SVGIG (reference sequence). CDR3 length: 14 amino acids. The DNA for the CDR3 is TGTGCCTGGAGTGTGGGACAGGGCGTTTCACCCCTCCACTTT. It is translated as CAWSVGQGVSPLHF.

The CDR3 here is CAWSRTGIGSPLHF. The CDR3 DNA reads TGTGCCTGGAGCAGGACAGGGATTGGGTCACCCCTCCACTTT. V gene TRBV30 combines with J gene TRBJ1-6, with 8 positions matching TRBD1. Trimming at V came to 3 bases and at J to 10 bases, leaving 8 bases not matched to a gene. The germline CDR1 and CDR2 sequences are GTSNPN and SVGIG (reference sequence). This CDR3 contains 14 residues.

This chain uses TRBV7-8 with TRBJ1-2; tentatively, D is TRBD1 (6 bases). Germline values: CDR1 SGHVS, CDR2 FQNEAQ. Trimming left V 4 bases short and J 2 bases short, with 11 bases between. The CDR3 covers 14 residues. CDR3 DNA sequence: TGTGCCAGCAGCTCCGGGGGGCAGAACTATGGCTACACCTTC. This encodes CASSSGGQNYGYTF.

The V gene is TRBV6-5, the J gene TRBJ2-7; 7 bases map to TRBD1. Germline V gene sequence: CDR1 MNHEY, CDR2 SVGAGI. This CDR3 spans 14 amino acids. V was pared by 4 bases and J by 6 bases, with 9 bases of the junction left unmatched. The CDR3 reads CASSSGTDSGEQYF. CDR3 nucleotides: TGTGCCAGCAGTTCCGGGACAGACTCTGGCGAGCAGTACTTC.

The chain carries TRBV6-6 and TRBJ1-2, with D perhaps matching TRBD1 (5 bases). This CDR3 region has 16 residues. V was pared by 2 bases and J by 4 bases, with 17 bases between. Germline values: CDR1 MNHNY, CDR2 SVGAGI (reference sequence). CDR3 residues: CASSYRGIDRRYGYTF. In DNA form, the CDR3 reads TGTGCCAGCAGTTACCGGGGCATCGACAGACGCTATGGCTACACCTTC.

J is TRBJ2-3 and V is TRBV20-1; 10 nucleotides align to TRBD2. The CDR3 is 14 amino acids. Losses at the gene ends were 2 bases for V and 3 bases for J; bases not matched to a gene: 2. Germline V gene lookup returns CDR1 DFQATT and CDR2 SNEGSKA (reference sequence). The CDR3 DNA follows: TGCAGTGCTAGAACGACTAGCGGGACAGATACGCAGTATTTT. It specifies CSARTTSGTDTQYF.

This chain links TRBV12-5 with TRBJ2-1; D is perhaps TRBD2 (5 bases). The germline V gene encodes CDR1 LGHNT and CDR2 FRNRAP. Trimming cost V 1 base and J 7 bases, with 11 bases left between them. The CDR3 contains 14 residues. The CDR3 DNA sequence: TGTGCTAGTGGTTTGGCCGACACTAGGAATGAGCAGTTCTTC. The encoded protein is CASGLADTRNEQFF.

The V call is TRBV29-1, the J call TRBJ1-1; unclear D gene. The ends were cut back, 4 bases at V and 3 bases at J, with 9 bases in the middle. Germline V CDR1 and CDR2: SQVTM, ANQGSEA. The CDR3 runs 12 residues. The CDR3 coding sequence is TGCAGCGTTGCCCTCAGGCACACTGAAGCTTTCTTT. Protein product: CSVALRHTEAFF.

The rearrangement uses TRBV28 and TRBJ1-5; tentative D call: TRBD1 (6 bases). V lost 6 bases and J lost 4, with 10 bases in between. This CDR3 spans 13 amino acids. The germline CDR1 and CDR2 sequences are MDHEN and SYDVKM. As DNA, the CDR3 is TGTGCCAGCAGGGGGGCCTTAAATCAGCCCCAGCATTTT. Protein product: CASRGALNQPQHF. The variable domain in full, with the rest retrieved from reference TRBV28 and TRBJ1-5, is DVKVTQSSRYLVKRTGEKVFLECVQDMDHENMFWYRQDPGLGLRLIYFSYDVKMKEKGDIPEGYSVSREKKERFSLILESASTNQTSMYLCASRGALNQPQHFGDGTRLSIL.

This CDR3 is CASSERGVWVYEQYF. For the CDR3, the DNA is TGCGCCAGCAGCGAAAGGGGAGTCTGGGTCTACGAGCAGTACTTC. The rearrangement joins TRBV5-1 to TRBJ2-7; D may be TRBD1 or TRBD2 (5 bases each). V lost 4 bases and J 3 bases, leaving 17 bases between the germline ends. This CDR3 comprises 15 residues. Germline V lookup: CDR1 SGHRS, CDR2 YFSETQ.

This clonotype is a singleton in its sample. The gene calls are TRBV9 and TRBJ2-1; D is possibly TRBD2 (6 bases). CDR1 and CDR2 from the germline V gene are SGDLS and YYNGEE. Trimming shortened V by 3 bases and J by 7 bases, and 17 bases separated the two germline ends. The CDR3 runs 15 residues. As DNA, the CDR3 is TGTGCCAGCAGCGCGGTCGAAGCGGGCACGAATGAGCAGTTCTTC. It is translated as CASSAVEAGTNEQFF.

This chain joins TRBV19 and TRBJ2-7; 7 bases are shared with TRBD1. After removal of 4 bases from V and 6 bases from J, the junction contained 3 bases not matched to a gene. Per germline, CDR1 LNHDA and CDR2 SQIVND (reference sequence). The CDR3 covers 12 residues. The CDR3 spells CASSTSGGEQYF. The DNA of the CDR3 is TGTGCCAGTAGTACCTCAGGGGGCGAGCAGTACTTC.